Listed below are T cell receptor beta chains from one sample, sequenced in a study of cytomegalovirus exposure and HLA in healthy donors. Repertoires were generated with immunoSEQ multiplex PCR, while TCRdb's copy carries only in-frame clones and drops some. The sample holds around 160,000 clones, approximately 71% seen once. The sample was PBMCs. The receptors here all came from a woman aged 18-29 years in good health and CMV-seropositive. Each CDR3 is given with its conserved first and last residue. The D gene is left open where the match is weak.

d_call | v_call | cdr3_aa
TRBD2 | TRBV4-2 | CASSQGLAGVAFIFF
TRBD1 | TRBV7-9 | CASSPDRGLYTEAFF
- | TRBV28 | CASSFSGRLGPGELFF
- | TRBV7-7 | CASSTVEGTQYF
- | TRBV14 | CASSQERGSPLHF
TRBD1 | TRBV10-1 | CANAGQGFREQYF
TRBD2 | TRBV7-3 | CASSLGLANEQFF
TRBD2 | TRBV29-1 | CSVGRGSVGQYF
- | TRBV5-8 | CASIGTYPYEQYF
TRBD1 | TRBV7-2 | CASSLGRLRTGAYDYGYTF
TRBD1 | TRBV9 | CASSFGQVYTDTQYF
- | TRBV10-2 | CASSEGPRGNQPQHF
- | TRBV5-1 | CASSLAGIGTDTQYF
- | TRBV4-2 | CASSQETYSYEQYF
- | TRBV10-3 | CAISPVNGENYEQYF
- | TRBV5-1 | CASSDSSTNEKLFF
- | TRBV27 | CASSLAGPTQPQHF
- | TRBV10-2 | CASSALAHIQYF
- | TRBV5-4 | CASSFGGGSNQPQHF
- | TRBV7-2 | CASSLGPSGNQPQHF
- | TRBV9 | CASSVGLGSYNSPLHF
TRBD1 | TRBV5-1 | CASRADRGPGNTIYF
- | TRBV19 | CASSPRWDIWYQETQYF
TRBD1 | TRBV4-1 | CASSQRIMSKTGGRPTDTQYF
TRBD1 | TRBV9 | CASSVGAGGNTEAFF